What follows are 13 T cell receptor beta chains derived from one specimen sequenced in a study of shared clonotypes between healthy human individuals. TCRdb's copy holds only in-frame clones and misses some; the assay was immunoSEQ multiplex PCR. The sample contains roughly 1,000,000 clones, approximately 78% of which appear only once. Sequenced: memory CD4+ T cells from PBMCs. Described subset: CD45RA-negative fraction. These receptors came from a man between 18 and 35 years old in good health. Some clones in this sample may be carry-over from other donors' samples.

This clone came up a few times. The chain is built from TRBV30 and TRBJ2-7, with 7 nucleotides matching TRBD1. V gave up 1 base and J gave up 2 bases; unmatched junction bases: 5. The CDR3 has 14 amino acids. Germline V gives CDR1 GTSNPN, CDR2 SVGIG (reference sequence). The CDR3 spells CAWSEGTAPYEQYF. CDR3 coding DNA: TGTGCCTGGAGTGAGGGGACAGCCCCCTACGAGCAGTACTTC.

The genes are TRBV7-3 and TRBJ2-1; D may be TRBD2 (5 bases). Trimming took 8 bases from V and 7 from J, leaving 15 bases between them. The germline V gene encodes CDR1 SGHTA and CDR2 FQGTGA. This CDR3 contains 13 residues. DNA for the CDR3: TGTGCCAGCGCCAGCGGAGAATGGAATGAGCAGTTCTTC. This gives the protein CASASGEWNEQFF.

The table lists this clone with a count of one. The chain is built from TRBV5-1 and TRBJ2-7, with TRBD1 identical over 7 bases. This CDR3 is built from 12 residues. Unmatched junction bases numbered 8, after V lost 6 bases and J lost 8 bases. Germline lookup yields CDR1 SGHRS and CDR2 YFSETQ. CDR3 in DNA: TGCGCCAGCACTCCCGACAGGGTAAAGCAGTACTTC. Amino acids: CASTPDRVKQYF.

This clone showed up just once. The chain couples TRBV4-2 to TRBJ2-6; D is unclear. V was cut by 8 bases and J by 0 bases, with 11 bases left in between. The CDR3 sequence is 15 residues long. Per germline, CDR1 LGHNA and CDR2 YNFKEQ. The CDR3 loop reads CASAPVGSGANVLTF. Here the CDR3 DNA reads TGTGCCAGCGCGCCAGTGGGCTCTGGGGCCAACGTCCTGACTTTC.

V and J are TRBV5-1 and TRBJ2-7; TRBD1 matches 10 bases. V shed 4 bases, J shed 12 bases, and the junction held 10 bases outside the gene matches. This CDR3 comprises 13 residues. Germline CDR1 reads SGHRS; CDR2 reads YFSETQ. Here the CDR3 reads CASSRGQGPPWYF. In DNA, the CDR3 is TGCGCCAGCAGCAGGGGACAGGGGCCCCCCTGGTACTTC.

The J gene is TRBJ1-5, the V gene TRBV6-1, with TRBD1 as a possible D gene (6 bases). Germline V CDR1 and CDR2: MNHNS, SASEGT. Trimming shortened V by 7 bases and J by 5 bases, and 15 bases separated the two germline ends. The length of the CDR3 is 14 residues. The CDR3 DNA reads as TGTGCCAGCATCCCAGGGGCCCTTCATCAGCCCCAGCATTTT. Amino acids: CASIPGALHQPQHF.

This chain uses TRBV7-9 with TRBJ2-7; D not resolved. Trimming removed 1 base at V and 6 bases at J, with 10 bases between. This CDR3 comprises 13 residues. CDR1 and CDR2 (germline): SEHNR, FQNEAQ (reference sequence). The CDR3 sequence is CASSLESRTEQYF. CDR3 DNA: TGTGCCAGCAGCTTAGAATCCCGGACCGAGCAGTACTTC.

This chain's CDR3 is CASSSPAGPSYNEQFF. CDR3 nucleotide sequence: TGTGCCAGCAGTTCCCCGGCGGGCCCCTCCTACAATGAGCAGTTCTTC. The V gene is TRBV28, the J gene TRBJ2-1; D is possibly TRBD2 (5 bases). This CDR3 comprises 16 residues. With 4 bases removed from V and 0 bases from J, the gap between germline ends came to 13 bases. Germline CDR1 is MDHEN and CDR2 is SYDVKM.

This chain joins TRBV18 and TRBJ1-3; perhaps TRBD1 as D (6 bases). Trimming removed 5 bases from V and 0 bases from J, with 11 bases in between. Germline values: CDR1 KGHSH, CDR2 LQKENI. The CDR3 loop spans 15 amino acids. The CDR3 here is CASSTGTLSGNTIYF. CDR3 sequence (DNA): TGTGCCAGCTCAACAGGGACCCTCTCTGGAAACACCATATATTTT.

This clone appeared a few times. This chain joins TRBV6-6 and TRBJ2-3, with D uncertain. This CDR3 contains 11 residues. CDR1 and CDR2 from the germline V gene are MNHNY and SVGAGI (reference sequence). Trimming removed 7 bases at V and 6 bases at J, with 8 bases between. CDR3 nucleotides: TGTGCCAGCACCCGCGCGGATACGCAGTATTTT. Protein product: CASTRADTQYF.

The chain has TRBV5-1 and TRBJ2-5, with 9 bases lining up with TRBD2. J gave up 4 bases and V 0 bases, and 4 bases lay outside the gene matches. The CDR3 runs 15 residues. CDR1 and CDR2 from the germline V gene are SGHRS and YFSETQ. CDR3 sequence: CASSLGLAAVETQYF. DNA for the CDR3: TGCGCCAGCAGCTTGGGACTAGCGGCGGTAGAGACCCAGTACTTC.

This chain links TRBV29-1 with TRBJ1-4; possible D gene TRBD1, 6 bases. CDR1 SQVTM and CDR2 ANQGSEA come from the germline V gene. This CDR3 spans 13 amino acids. Trimming removed 7 bases at V and 0 bases at J, with 9 bases between. CDR3: CSAGQTTNEKLFF. In DNA form, the CDR3 reads TGCAGCGCCGGACAGACAACTAATGAAAAACTGTTTTTT.

The V gene is TRBV7-9, the J gene TRBJ1-2; D call uncertain. Per germline, CDR1 SEHNR and CDR2 FQNEAQ (reference sequence). Trimming removed 1 base at V and 6 bases at J, with 12 bases between. The CDR3 has 14 amino acids. CDR3 protein: CASSLDTSHHGYTF. Written as DNA, the CDR3 is TGTGCCAGCAGCTTAGACACGTCTCATCATGGCTACACCTTC.